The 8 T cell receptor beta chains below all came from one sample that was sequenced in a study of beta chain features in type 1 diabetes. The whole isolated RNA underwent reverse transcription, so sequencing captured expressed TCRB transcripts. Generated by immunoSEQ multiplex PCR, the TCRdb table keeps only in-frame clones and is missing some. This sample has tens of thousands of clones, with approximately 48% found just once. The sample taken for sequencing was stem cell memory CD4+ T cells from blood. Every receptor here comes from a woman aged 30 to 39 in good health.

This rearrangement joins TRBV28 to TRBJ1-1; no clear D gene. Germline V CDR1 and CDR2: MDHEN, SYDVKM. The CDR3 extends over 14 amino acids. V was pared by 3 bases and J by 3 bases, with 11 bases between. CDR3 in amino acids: CASSFPGWDTEAFF. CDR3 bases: TGTGCCAGCAGTTTCCCGGGATGGGACACTGAAGCTTTCTTT.

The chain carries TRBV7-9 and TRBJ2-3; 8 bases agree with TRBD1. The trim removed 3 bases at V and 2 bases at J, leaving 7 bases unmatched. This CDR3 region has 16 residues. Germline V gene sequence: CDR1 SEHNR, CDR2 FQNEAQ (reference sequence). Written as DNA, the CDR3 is TGTGCCAGCAGCTTTACAGGGGGTTCCCTCACAGATACGCAGTATTTT. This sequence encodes CASSFTGGSLTDTQYF.

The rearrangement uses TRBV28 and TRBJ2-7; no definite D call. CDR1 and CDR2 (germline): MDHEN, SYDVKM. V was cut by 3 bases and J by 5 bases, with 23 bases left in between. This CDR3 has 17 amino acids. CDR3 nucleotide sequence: TGTGCCAGCAGTTTGCTTCATCCCGACTGGAGAGTTGACGAGCAGTACTTC. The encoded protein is CASSLLHPDWRVDEQYF.

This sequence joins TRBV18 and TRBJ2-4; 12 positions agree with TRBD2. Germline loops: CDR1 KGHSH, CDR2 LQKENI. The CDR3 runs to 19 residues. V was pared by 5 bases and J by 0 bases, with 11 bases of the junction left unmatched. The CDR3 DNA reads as TGTGCCAGCTCAACATTACTAGCGGGAGGATTCGTAGCCAAAAACATTCAGTACTTC. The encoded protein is CASSTLLAGGFVAKNIQYF.

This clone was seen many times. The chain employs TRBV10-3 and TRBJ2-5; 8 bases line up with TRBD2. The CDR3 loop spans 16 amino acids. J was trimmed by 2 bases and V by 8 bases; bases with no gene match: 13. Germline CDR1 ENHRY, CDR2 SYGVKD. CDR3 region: CAIGAEAGGSQETQYF. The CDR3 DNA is TGTGCCATCGGGGCGGAGGCGGGAGGTTCACAAGAGACCCAGTACTTC.

CDR3 region: CSVRGQRLNTEAFF. CDR3 DNA: TGCAGCGTAAGGGGACAGCGACTGAACACTGAAGCTTTCTTT. The J gene is TRBJ1-1, the V gene TRBV29-1, with 7 bases matching TRBD1. J lost 0 bases, V lost 6 bases, and 7 bases had no gene match. There are 14 residues in the CDR3. CDR1 and CDR2 from the germline V gene are SQVTM and ANQGSEA.

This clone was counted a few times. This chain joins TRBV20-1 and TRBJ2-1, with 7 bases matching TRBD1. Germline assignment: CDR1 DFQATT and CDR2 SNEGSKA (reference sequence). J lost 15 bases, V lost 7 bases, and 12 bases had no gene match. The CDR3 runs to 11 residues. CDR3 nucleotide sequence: TGCAGTGTTGGAGACCGGGACAGCTTGTTCTTC. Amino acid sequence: CSVGDRDSLFF.

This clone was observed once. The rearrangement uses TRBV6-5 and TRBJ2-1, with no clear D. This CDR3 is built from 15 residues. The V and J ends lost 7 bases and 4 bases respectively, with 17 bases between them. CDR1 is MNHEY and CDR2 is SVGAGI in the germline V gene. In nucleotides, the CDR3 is TGTGCCAGCACAAACGGAGCCCCGGCGTACAATGAGCAGTTCTTC. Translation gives CASTNGAPAYNEQFF.